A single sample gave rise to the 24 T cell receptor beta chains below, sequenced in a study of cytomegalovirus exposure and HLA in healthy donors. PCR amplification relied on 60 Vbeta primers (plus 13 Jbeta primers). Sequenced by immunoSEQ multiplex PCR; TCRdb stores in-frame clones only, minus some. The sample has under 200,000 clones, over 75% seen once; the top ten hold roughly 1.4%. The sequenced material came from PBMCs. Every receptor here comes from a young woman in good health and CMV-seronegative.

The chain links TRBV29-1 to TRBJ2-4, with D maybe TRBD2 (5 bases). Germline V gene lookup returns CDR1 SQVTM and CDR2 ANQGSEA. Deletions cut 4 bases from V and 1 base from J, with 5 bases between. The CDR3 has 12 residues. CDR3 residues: CSVVAAKNIQYF. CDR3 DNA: TGCAGCGTTGTAGCGGCCAAAAACATTCAGTACTTC. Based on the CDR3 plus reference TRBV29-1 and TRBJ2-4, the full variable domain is SAVISQKPSRDICQRGTSLTIQCQVDSQVTMMFWYRQQPGQSLTLIATANQGSEATYESGFVIDKFPISRPNLTFSTLTVSNMSPEDSSIYLCSVVAAKNIQYFGAGTRLSVL.

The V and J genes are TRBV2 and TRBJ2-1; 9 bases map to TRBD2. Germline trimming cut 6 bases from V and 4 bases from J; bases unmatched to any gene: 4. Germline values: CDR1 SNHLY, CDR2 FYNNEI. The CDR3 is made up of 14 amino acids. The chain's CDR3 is CASRLAGQYNEQFF. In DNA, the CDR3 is TGTGCCAGCAGGCTAGCGGGGCAGTACAATGAGCAGTTCTTC. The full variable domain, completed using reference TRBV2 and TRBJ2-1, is EPEVTQTPSHQVTQMGQEVILRCVPISNHLYFYWYRQILGQKVEFLVSFYNNEISEKSEIFDDQFSVERPDGSNFTLKIRSTKLEDSAMYFCASRLAGQYNEQFFGPGTRLTVL.

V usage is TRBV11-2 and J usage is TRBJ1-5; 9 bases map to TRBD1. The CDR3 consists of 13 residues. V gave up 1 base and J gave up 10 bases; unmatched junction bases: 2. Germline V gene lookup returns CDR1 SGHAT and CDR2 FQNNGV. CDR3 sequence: CASSLGDRAPQHF. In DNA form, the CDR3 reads TGTGCCAGCAGCTTAGGGGACAGGGCCCCCCAGCATTTT.

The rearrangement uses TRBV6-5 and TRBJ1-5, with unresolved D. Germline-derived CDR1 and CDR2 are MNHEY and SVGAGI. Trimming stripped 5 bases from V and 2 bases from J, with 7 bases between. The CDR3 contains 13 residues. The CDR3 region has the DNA TGTGCCAGCAGTGAGGTGGGCAATCAGCCCCAGCATTTT. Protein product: CASSEVGNQPQHF.

The CDR3 sequence is CASLYRQLYGYTF. CDR3 DNA sequence: TGTGCCAGTCTTTACAGACAGCTCTATGGCTACACCTTC. V gene TRBV6-1 combines with J gene TRBJ1-2, with TRBD1 as a possible D gene (5 bases). V lost 9 bases and J lost 4, with 15 bases in between. Per germline, CDR1 MNHNS and CDR2 SASEGT. This CDR3 is built from 13 residues.

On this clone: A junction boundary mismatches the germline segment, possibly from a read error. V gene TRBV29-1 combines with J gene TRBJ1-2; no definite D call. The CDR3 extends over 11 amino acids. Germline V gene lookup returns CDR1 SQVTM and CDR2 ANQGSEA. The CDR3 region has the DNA TGCAGCGTAGGAGTTAACCATGGCTACACCTTC. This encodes CSVGVNHGYTF.

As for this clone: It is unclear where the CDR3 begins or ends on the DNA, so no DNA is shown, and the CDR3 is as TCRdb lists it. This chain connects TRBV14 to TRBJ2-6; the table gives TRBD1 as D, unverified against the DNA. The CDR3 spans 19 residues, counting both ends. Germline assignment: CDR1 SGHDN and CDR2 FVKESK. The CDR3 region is CASSQVPGQGTFGANGLTF.

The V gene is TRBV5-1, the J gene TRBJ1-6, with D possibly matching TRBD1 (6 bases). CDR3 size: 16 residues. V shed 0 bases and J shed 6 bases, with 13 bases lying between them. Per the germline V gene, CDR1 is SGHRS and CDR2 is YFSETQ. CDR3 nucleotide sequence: TGCGCCAGCAGCTTGGAAGCGGTCAGGGGTAATTCACCCCTCCACTTT. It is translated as CASSLEAVRGNSPLHF.

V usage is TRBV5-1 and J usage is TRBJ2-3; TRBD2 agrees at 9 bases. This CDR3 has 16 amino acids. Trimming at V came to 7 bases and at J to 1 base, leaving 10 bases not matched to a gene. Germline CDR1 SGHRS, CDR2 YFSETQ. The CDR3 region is CASVKGVAGGTDTQYF. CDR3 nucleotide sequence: TGCGCCAGCGTTAAGGGGGTAGCGGGGGGCACAGATACGCAGTATTTT.

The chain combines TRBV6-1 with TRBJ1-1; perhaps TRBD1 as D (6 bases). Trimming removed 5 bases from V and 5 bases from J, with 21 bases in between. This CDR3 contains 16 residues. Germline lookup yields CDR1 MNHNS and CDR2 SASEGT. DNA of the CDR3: TGTGCCAGCAGTAAAGGACAGTCGCCCGAGAGGACTGAAGCTTTCTTT. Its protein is CASSKGQSPERTEAFF.

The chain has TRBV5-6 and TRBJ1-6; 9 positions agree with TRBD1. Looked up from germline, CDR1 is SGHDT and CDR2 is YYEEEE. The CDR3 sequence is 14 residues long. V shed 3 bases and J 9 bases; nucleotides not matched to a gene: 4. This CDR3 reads CASSWDRVISPLHF. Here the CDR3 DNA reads TGTGCCAGCAGCTGGGACAGGGTAATTTCACCCCTCCACTTT.

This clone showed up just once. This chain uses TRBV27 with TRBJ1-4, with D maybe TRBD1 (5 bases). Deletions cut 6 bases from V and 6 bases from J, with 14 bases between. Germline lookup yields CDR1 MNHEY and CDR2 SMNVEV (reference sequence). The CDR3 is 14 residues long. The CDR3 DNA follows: TGTGCCAGCAGCCCGGTCAGGGTGGATGAAAAACTGTTTTTT. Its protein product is CASSPVRVDEKLFF.

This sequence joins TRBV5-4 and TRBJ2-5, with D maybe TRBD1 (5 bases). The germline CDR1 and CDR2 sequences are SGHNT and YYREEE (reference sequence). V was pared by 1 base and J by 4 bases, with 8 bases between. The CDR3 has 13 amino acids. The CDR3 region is CASSLPRGETQYF. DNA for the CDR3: TGTGCCAGCAGCTTGCCTAGGGGAGAGACCCAGTACTTC. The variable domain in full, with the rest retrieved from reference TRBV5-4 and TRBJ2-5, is ETGVTQSPTHLIKTRGQQVTLRCSSQSGHNTVSWYQQALGQGPQFIFQYYREEENGRGNFPPRFSGLQFPNYSSELNVNALELDDSALYLCASSLPRGETQYFGPGTRLLVL.

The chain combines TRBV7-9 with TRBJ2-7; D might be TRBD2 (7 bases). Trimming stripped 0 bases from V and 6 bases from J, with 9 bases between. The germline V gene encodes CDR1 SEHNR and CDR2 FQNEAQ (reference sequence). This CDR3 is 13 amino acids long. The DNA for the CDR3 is TGTGCCAGCAGCTTAGCGGGGGGGCCCGAGCAGTACTTC. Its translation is CASSLAGGPEQYF.

Here the CDR3 reads CASSQVGAGELFF. The CDR3 DNA reads as TGTGCCAGCAGCCAAGTAGGGGCCGGGGAGCTGTTTTTT. This chain joins TRBV4-2 and TRBJ2-2; a weak D match, TRBD1 (5 bases). This CDR3 contains 13 residues. V was clipped by 1 base and J by 6 bases, with 6 bases between them. Germline CDR1 reads LGHNA; CDR2 reads YNFKEQ.

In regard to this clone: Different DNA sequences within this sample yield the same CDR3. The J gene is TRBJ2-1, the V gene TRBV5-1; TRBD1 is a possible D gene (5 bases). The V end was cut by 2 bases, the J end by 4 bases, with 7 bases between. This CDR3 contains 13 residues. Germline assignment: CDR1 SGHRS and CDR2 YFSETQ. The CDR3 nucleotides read TGCGCCAGCAGCTTAGACAGTTACAATGAGCAGTTCTTC. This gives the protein CASSLDSYNEQFF.

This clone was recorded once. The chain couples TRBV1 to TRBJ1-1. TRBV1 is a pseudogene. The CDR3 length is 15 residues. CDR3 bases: TGCACCAGCAGCCAAGATCCCGGAGCGAACACTGAAGCTTTCTTT. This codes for CTSSQDPGANTEAFF.

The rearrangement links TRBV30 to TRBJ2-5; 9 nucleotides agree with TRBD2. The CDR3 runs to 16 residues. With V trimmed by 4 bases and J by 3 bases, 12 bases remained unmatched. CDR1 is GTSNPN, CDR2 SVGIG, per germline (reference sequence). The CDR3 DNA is TGTGCCTGGAAGGTGAAAGCGGGGGGCCGGAAAGAGACCCAGTACTTC. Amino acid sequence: CAWKVKAGGRKETQYF.

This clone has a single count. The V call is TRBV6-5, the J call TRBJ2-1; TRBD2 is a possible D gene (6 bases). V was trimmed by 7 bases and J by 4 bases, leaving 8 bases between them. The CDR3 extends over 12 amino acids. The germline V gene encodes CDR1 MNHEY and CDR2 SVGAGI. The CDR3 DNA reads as TGTGCCAGCAAAGGGACTTACAATGAGCAGTTCTTC. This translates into CASKGTYNEQFF.

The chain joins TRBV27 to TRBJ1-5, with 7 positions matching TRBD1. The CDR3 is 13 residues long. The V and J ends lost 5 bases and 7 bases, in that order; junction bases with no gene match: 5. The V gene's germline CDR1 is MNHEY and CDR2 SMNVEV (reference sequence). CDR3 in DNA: TGTGCCAGCAGTATAGACAGGGACCAGCCCCAGCATTTT. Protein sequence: CASSIDRDQPQHF.

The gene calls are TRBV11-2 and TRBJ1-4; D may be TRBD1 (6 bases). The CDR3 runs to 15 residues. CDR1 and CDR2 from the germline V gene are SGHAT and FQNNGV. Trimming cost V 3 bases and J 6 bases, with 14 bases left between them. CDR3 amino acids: CASSFTGFSDEKLFF. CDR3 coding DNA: TGTGCCAGCAGCTTCACAGGGTTTTCTGATGAAAAACTGTTTTTT.

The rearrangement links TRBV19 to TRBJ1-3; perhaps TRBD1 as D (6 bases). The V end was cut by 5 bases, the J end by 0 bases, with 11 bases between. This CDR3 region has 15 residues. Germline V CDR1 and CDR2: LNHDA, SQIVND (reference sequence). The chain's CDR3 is CASSWTVSSGNTIYF. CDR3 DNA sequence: TGTGCCAGTAGTTGGACAGTATCCTCTGGAAACACCATATATTTT.

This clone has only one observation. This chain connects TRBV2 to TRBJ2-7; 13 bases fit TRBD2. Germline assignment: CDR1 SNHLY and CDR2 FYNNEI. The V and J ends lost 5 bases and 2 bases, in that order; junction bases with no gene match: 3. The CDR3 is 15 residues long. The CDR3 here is CASSWGTSGAYEQYF. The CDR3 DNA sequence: TGTGCCAGCAGTTGGGGGACTAGCGGGGCCTACGAGCAGTACTTC. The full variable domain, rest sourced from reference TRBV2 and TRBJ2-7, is EPEVTQTPSHQVTQMGQEVILRCVPISNHLYFYWYRQILGQKVEFLVSFYNNEISEKSEIFDDQFSVERPDGSNFTLKIRSTKLEDSAMYFCASSWGTSGAYEQYFGPGTRLTVT.

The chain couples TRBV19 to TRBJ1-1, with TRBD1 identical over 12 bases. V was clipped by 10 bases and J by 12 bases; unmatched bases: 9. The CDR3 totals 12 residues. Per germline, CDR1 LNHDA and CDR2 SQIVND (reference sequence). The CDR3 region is CATFRGQGAPFF. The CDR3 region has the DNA TGTGCCACCTTTAGGGGACAGGGGGCACCTTTCTTT.